Presented here are 31 T cell receptor beta chains from one specimen sequenced in a study of control samples from healthy donors and cancer patients. TCRdb keeps only in-frame clones here, not all; method: immunoSEQ multiplex PCR. The repertoire holds around 53,000 clones, with approximately 86% as singletons. Sample: PBMCs. The receptors come from a woman aged 50 to 65 with lung cancer.

The chain has TRBV7-8 and TRBJ1-1; no clear D gene. V lost 2 bases and J 5 bases, leaving 12 bases between the germline ends. The CDR3 has 14 residues. The germline V gene has CDR1 SGHVS and CDR2 FQNEAQ. The CDR3 here is CASSLNIIGTEAFF. The CDR3 bases are TGTGCCAGCAGCTTAAACATAATAGGAACTGAAGCTTTCTTT.

Turning to this clone: One end of the junction fails to match germline, which may point to a read error. The chain is built from TRBV5-1 and TRBJ2-1; TRBD2 aligns across 12 bases. Per the germline V gene, CDR1 is SGHRS and CDR2 is YFSETQ. This CDR3 spans 18 amino acids. CDR3 DNA: TGCGCCAGCAGCTTACAGGCTAGCGGGGGGGCGTCCTCCAATGAGCAGTTCTTC. Its translation: CASSLQASGGASSNEQFF.

This clone has only one observation. The V and J genes are TRBV5-1 and TRBJ2-7, with 11 bases identical to TRBD2. The ends lost 2 bases at V and 1 base at J; junction bases unmatched: 8. CDR1 and CDR2 from the germline V gene are SGHRS and YFSETQ. The CDR3 is 17 residues long. The CDR3 spells CASSLRLAGKLSYEQYF. The CDR3 coding sequence is TGCGCCAGCAGCTTAAGACTAGCGGGGAAATTATCCTACGAGCAGTACTTC. Complete variable domain (other parts from reference TRBV5-1 and TRBJ2-7): KAGVTQTPRYLIKTRGQQVTLSCSPISGHRSVSWYQQTPGQGLQFLFEYFSETQRNKGNFPGRFSGRQFSNSRSEMNVSTLELGDSALYLCASSLRLAGKLSYEQYFGPGTRLTVT.

This clone occurred once. The chain couples TRBV5-5 to TRBJ2-1; a possible D gene is TRBD1 (6 bases). This CDR3 comprises 16 residues. V lost 4 bases and J lost 3, with 17 bases in between. Germline V gene data show CDR1 as SGHKS and CDR2 as YYEKEE (reference sequence). The CDR3 region is CASSREQGFFYNEQFF. CDR3 DNA sequence: TGTGCCAGCAGCCGCGAACAGGGTTTCTTCTACAATGAGCAGTTCTTC.

This clone was seen a handful of times. The rearrangement uses TRBV19 and TRBJ2-1; the D is unclear. Germline V gene sequence: CDR1 LNHDA, CDR2 SQIVND (reference sequence). CDR3 length: 14 residues. V dropped 3 bases and J dropped 0 bases, with 6 bases sitting between them. CDR3 region: CASSITGSYNEQFF. The CDR3 nucleotides are TGTGCCAGTAGTATCACGGGCTCCTACAATGAGCAGTTCTTC.

This clone was found once. The V gene is TRBV19, the J gene TRBJ1-2; D remains unclear. V lost 5 bases and J 5 bases, leaving 15 bases between the germline ends. Germline CDR1 is LNHDA and CDR2 is SQIVND (reference sequence). This CDR3 has 14 amino acids. The CDR3 DNA reads as TGTGCCAGTAGTTTACAATCACGGGATTATGGCTACACCTTC. Its translation is CASSLQSRDYGYTF.

Within the sample, this clone is medium-sized. The chain combines TRBV4-3 with TRBJ2-3; D unclear. Per germline, CDR1 LGHNA and CDR2 YSLEER. Trimming stripped 1 base from V and 1 base from J, with 9 bases between. The CDR3 consists of 15 residues. The CDR3: CASSQAPLGTDTQYF. CDR3 DNA sequence: TGCGCCAGCAGCCAAGCCCCATTGGGCACAGATACGCAGTATTTT.

This clone was detected only once. V and J are TRBV24-1 and TRBJ2-5; TRBD1 is a possible D gene (7 bases). V was clipped by 12 bases and J by 3 bases, with 13 bases between them. Germline V gene data show CDR1 as KGHDR and CDR2 as SFDVKD. The CDR3 sequence is 12 residues long. CDR3 nucleotide sequence: TGTGCCCCGCGGGACAGCGAAGAGACCCAGTACTTC. Protein sequence: CAPRDSEETQYF.

The rearrangement joins TRBV18 to TRBJ1-5; D uncertain. This CDR3 spans 15 amino acids. Trimming pared 1 base from V and 3 bases from J, leaving 10 bases between. Germline CDR1 is KGHSH and CDR2 is LQKENI. The CDR3 loop is CASSPRAVINQPQHF. CDR3 DNA: TGTGCCAGCTCACCACGGGCTGTTATCAATCAGCCCCAGCATTTT. The complete variable domain, with remaining parts taken from reference TRBV18 and TRBJ1-5, reads NAGVMQNPRHLVRRRGQEARLRCSPMKGHSHVYWYRQLPEEGLKFMVYLQKENIIDESGMPKERFSAEFPKEGPSILRIQQVVRGDSAAYFCASSPRAVINQPQHFGDGTRLSIL.

V and J are TRBV18 and TRBJ2-6, with 8 bases matching TRBD1. Germline loops: CDR1 KGHSH, CDR2 LQKENI. The trim removed 4 bases at V and 0 bases at J, leaving 5 bases unmatched. The CDR3 spans 17 residues. The CDR3 DNA follows: TGTGCCAGCTCACTTGGACAGGGAACCTCTGGGGCCAACGTCCTGACTTTC. It codes for CASSLGQGTSGANVLTF.

The chain joins TRBV2 to TRBJ2-1; 9 bases map to TRBD1. This CDR3 is built from 14 residues. The ends lost 8 bases at V and 5 bases at J; junction bases unmatched: 7. Per the germline V gene, CDR1 is SNHLY and CDR2 is FYNNEI. CDR3 loop: CASSGQGRDNEQFF. In nucleotides, the CDR3 is TGTGCCAGCTCGGGACAGGGTCGGGACAATGAGCAGTTCTTC.

The rearrangement links TRBV15 to TRBJ1-5; the match to TRBD1 covers 7 bases. Trimming took 9 bases from V and 2 from J; bases not matched to a gene: 7. Germline-derived CDR1 and CDR2 are LNHNV and YYDKDF (reference sequence). The CDR3 is 14 residues long. The CDR3 here is CATTPDRGNQPQHF. DNA for the CDR3: TGTGCCACTACACCTGACAGGGGCAATCAGCCCCAGCATTTT.

The chain links TRBV11-1 to TRBJ2-2; D is ambiguous. Trimming pared 0 bases from V and 5 bases from J, leaving 7 bases between. The CDR3 spans 14 residues. Germline V gives CDR1 SGHAT, CDR2 FQDESV (reference sequence). In DNA, the CDR3 is TGTGCCAGCAGCTTAGCGGTCCAGACCGGGGAGCTGTTTTTT. Protein: CASSLAVQTGELFF.

This CDR3 reads CASSPGANEQFF. CDR3 DNA: TGTGCCAGCAGTCCAGGGGCGAATGAGCAGTTCTTC. The rearrangement uses TRBV27 and TRBJ2-1, with a weak D call TRBD1 (6 bases). Germline values: CDR1 MNHEY, CDR2 SMNVEV (reference sequence). V was trimmed by 5 bases and J by 7 bases, leaving 9 bases between them. The CDR3 has 12 amino acids.

The J gene is TRBJ1-2, the V gene TRBV6-6; D is ambiguous. This CDR3 region has 15 residues. Trimming left V 0 bases short and J 7 bases short, with 15 bases between. Germline values: CDR1 MNHNY, CDR2 SVGAGI (reference sequence). The CDR3 loop reads CASSYSRAGSSGYTF. The CDR3 DNA reads TGTGCCAGCAGTTACTCGAGGGCAGGATCCTCTGGCTACACCTTC.

The chain links TRBV6-2 or TRBV6-3 to TRBJ1-1, with a tentative D call TRBD1 (6 bases). The CDR3 is 16 residues long. Germline loops: CDR1 MNHEY, CDR2 SVGEGT. V lost 6 bases to trimming and J lost 1 base, with 18 bases between them. CDR3 sequence: CASSQHRVGRNTEAFF. The CDR3 DNA is TGTGCCAGCAGCCAACACAGGGTCGGGAGGAACACTGAAGCTTTCTTT.

This clone occurred a few times. Other DNA sequences in this sample translate to the same CDR3. The V gene is TRBV6-5, the J gene TRBJ1-1; TRBD1 aligns across 8 bases. The V gene end was trimmed by 7 bases and the J gene end by 3 bases; junction bases not matched to a gene: 7. Germline V gene sequence: CDR1 MNHEY, CDR2 SVGAGI. CDR3 length: 14 residues. The CDR3 loop reads CASTVDRGDTEAFF. For the CDR3, the DNA is TGTGCCAGCACCGTAGACAGGGGCGACACTGAAGCTTTCTTT.

The chain uses TRBV6-5 and TRBJ1-2; 10 nucleotides line up with TRBD1. This CDR3 has 14 amino acids. V was pared by 4 bases and J by 4 bases, with 3 bases of the junction left unmatched. Per germline, CDR1 MNHEY and CDR2 SVGAGI. CDR3 residues: CASSSWTGGYGYTF. The CDR3 coding sequence is TGTGCCAGCAGTTCCTGGACAGGGGGCTATGGCTACACCTTC.

This clone was counted a few times. The chain combines TRBV30 with TRBJ1-1; no definite D call. Germline CDR1 and CDR2: GTSNPN and SVGIG (reference sequence). This CDR3 is built from 11 residues. V shed 3 bases and J shed 6 bases, with 8 bases lying between them. CDR3 sequence (DNA): TGTGCCTGGAGAAGTTGGGCTGAAGCTTTCTTT. Amino acids: CAWRSWAEAFF.

The CDR3 DNA is TGTGCCACCCGGACAGGGGAGAACACCGGGGAGCTGTTTTTT. Translation: CATRTGENTGELFF. This chain joins TRBV24-1 and TRBJ2-2; TRBD1 agrees at 9 bases. V was pared by 9 bases and J by 1 base, with 2 bases of the junction left unmatched. The CDR3 spans 14 residues. Germline V gene sequence: CDR1 KGHDR, CDR2 SFDVKD.

As for this clone: Additional DNA sequences in this sample encode the identical CDR3. The V and J genes are TRBV14 and TRBJ1-1, with D possibly matching TRBD1 (5 bases). Looked up from germline, CDR1 is SGHDN and CDR2 is FVKESK. Trimming removed 1 base at V and 4 bases at J, with 7 bases between. The CDR3 totals 13 residues. The CDR3 nucleotides read TGTGCCAGCAGCCAAGGCACAGGCACTGAAGCTTTCTTT. Translation: CASSQGTGTEAFF.

J is TRBJ1-2 and V is TRBV3-1 (or the pseudogene TRBV3-2); 8 bases are a match to TRBD1. V gave up 8 bases and J gave up 6 bases; unmatched junction bases: 14. The germline gives CDR1 LGHDT, CDR2 YNNKEL (reference sequence). The CDR3 covers 15 residues. CDR3 in DNA: TGTGCCAGCTCACGGACAGGGTCGATCGTGGATGGCTACACCTTC. Its translation: CASSRTGSIVDGYTF.

V and J are TRBV9 and TRBJ1-3; no clear D. Germline V lookup: CDR1 SGDLS, CDR2 YYNGEE. CDR3 length: 15 amino acids. The ends were cut back, 3 bases at V and 3 bases at J, with 13 bases in the middle. The CDR3 DNA follows: TGTGCCAGCAGCGATCGTGTGGGGAGTGGAAACACCATATATTTT. Its protein product is CASSDRVGSGNTIYF.

The chain couples TRBV29-1 to TRBJ2-1, with D tentatively TRBD2 (6 bases). This CDR3 contains 12 residues. Trimming shortened V by 7 bases and J by 8 bases, and 15 bases separated the two germline ends. The germline V gene encodes CDR1 SQVTM and CDR2 ANQGSEA. As DNA, the CDR3 is TGCAGCGCCGCGGAGGGAGCCTATGAGCAGTTCTTC. It specifies CSAAEGAYEQFF.

The V gene is TRBV4-3, the J gene TRBJ2-7; D uncertain. Trimming left V 0 bases short and J 0 bases short, with 6 bases between. CDR1 is LGHNA and CDR2 is YSLEER in the germline V gene. This CDR3 contains 14 residues. The CDR3 loop is CASSQDRNSYEQYF. The DNA for the CDR3 is TGCGCCAGCAGCCAAGATCGAAACTCCTACGAGCAGTACTTC.

The chain recombines TRBV7-9 with TRBJ1-2; D perhaps matches TRBD1 (5 bases). V was clipped by 2 bases and J by 2 bases, with 9 bases between them. This CDR3 comprises 14 residues. Germline V gene data show CDR1 as SEHNR and CDR2 as FQNEAQ (reference sequence). The DNA of the CDR3 is TGTGCCAGCAGCTTACAGGGTCCCAACTATGGCTACACCTTC. Encoded protein: CASSLQGPNYGYTF.

The DNA for the CDR3 is TGTGCCAGCAGCGGCACAGGGCAGCCTTTTGGCGAGCAGTACTTC. The encoded protein is CASSGTGQPFGEQYF. This rearrangement joins TRBV11-3 to TRBJ2-7, with a possible D match to TRBD1 (6 bases). Germline values: CDR1 SGHNT, CDR2 YENEEA. Deletions cut 5 bases from V and 6 bases from J, with 20 bases between. The CDR3 totals 15 residues.

This chain links TRBV5-1 with TRBJ1-2; tentative D call: TRBD1 (5 bases). This CDR3 spans 16 amino acids. The V end was cut by 4 bases, the J end by 7 bases, with 23 bases between. Germline loops: CDR1 SGHRS, CDR2 YFSETQ. CDR3 protein: CASSHPGQGPVLGYTF. The CDR3 bases are TGCGCCAGCAGCCACCCGGGGCAGGGACCCGTGCTTGGCTACACCTTC.

The chain links TRBV4-2 to TRBJ2-2, with 10 bases that match TRBD2. Germline trimming cut 1 base from V and 4 bases from J; bases unmatched to any gene: 3. Germline V CDR1 and CDR2: LGHNA, YNFKEQ. This CDR3 is built from 16 residues. CDR3 sequence: CASSQGLAGRTGELFF. CDR3 sequence (DNA): TGTGCCAGCAGCCAAGGACTAGCGGGCCGCACCGGGGAGCTGTTTTTT.

The rearrangement joins TRBV29-1 to TRBJ2-1, with 8 bases matching TRBD1. The CDR3 runs to 14 residues. The V gene's germline CDR1 is SQVTM and CDR2 ANQGSEA. J lost 5 bases, V lost 2 bases, and 5 bases had no gene match. Here the CDR3 reads CSVEFRGRDNEQFF. The DNA of the CDR3 is TGCAGCGTTGAATTCAGGGGGCGAGACAATGAGCAGTTCTTC.

J is TRBJ2-5 and V is TRBV2; D possibly corresponds to TRBD2 (7 bases). Germline CDR1 SNHLY, CDR2 FYNNEI. V lost 8 bases, J lost 3 bases, and 13 bases lay in between. The CDR3 contains 13 residues. The CDR3 nucleotides are TGTGCCAGCCTGGGGGGGCGCGAAGAGACCCAGTACTTC. It specifies CASLGGREETQYF. Full variable domain (remainder filled in from reference TRBV2 and TRBJ2-5): EPEVTQTPSHQVTQMGQEVILRCVPISNHLYFYWYRQILGQKVEFLVSFYNNEISEKSEIFDDQFSVERPDGSNFTLKIRSTKLEDSAMYFCASLGGREETQYFGPGTRLLVL.